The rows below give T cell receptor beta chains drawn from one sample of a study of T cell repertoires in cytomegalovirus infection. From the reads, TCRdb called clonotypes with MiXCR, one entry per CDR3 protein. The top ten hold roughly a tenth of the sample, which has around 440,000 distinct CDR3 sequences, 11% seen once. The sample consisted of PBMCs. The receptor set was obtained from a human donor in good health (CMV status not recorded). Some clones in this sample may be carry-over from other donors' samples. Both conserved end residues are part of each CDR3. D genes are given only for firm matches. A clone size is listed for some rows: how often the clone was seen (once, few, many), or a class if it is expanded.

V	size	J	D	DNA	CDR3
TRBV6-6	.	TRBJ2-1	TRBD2	TGTGCCAGCAGTTACTACGCTAGCGGGGGCGGTCAGTTCTTC	CASSYYASGGGQFF
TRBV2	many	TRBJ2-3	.	TGTGCCAGCAGTCAGGGGGGGACTGGCCTAAATACGCAGTATTTT	CASSQGGTGLNTQYF
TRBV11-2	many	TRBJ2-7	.	TGTGCCAGCAGCTTAGGGACACGCGGGTCCTACGAGCAGTACTTC	CASSLGTRGSYEQYF
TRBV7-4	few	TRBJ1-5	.	TGTGCCAGCAGCTTAGATAGTTTTAATCAGCCCCAGCATTTT	CASSLDSFNQPQHF
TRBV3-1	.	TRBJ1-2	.	TGTGCCAGCAGCCACCGTCCGGGGGCACAGGGTTCTTTC	CASSHRPGAQGSF
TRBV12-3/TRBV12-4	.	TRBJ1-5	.	TGTGCCAGCAGCCCGGTGAATCAGCCCCAGCATTTT	CASSPVNQPQHF
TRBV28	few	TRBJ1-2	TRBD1	TGTGCCAGCAGTTCGGGCAGGGGGCAAATCGGTGGCTACACCTTC	CASSSGRGQIGGYTF
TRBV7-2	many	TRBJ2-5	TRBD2	TGTGCCAGCAGCATGGGACTAGCGGGGGGAGAGACCCAGTACTTC	CASSMGLAGGETQYF
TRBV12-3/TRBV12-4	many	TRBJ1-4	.	TGTGCCAGCCGGGATCCTAATGAAAAACTGTTTTTT	CASRDPNEKLFF
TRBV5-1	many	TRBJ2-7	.	TGCGCCAGCAGCTCCCTACTAGGGGGGGACTACGAGCAGTACTTC	CASSSLLGGDYEQYF
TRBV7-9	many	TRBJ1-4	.	TGTGCCAGCAGCTTTAGCAGGAGAGGTGTTCATGAAAAACTGTTTTTT	CASSFSRRGVHEKLFF
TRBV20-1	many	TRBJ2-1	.	TGCAGTGCCCTAGAGGCTAGATCTTCCTACAATGAGCAGTTCTTC	CSALEARSSYNEQFF
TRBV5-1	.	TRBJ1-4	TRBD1	TGCGCCAGCAGCTTGTTTCCGGGACAGGGTACTAATGAAAAACTGTTTTTT	CASSLFPGQGTNEKLFF
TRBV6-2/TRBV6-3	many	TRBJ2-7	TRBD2	TGTGCCAGCAGTCCTGTCCTAGCGGGGGCGCGCGACGAGCAGTACTTC	CASSPVLAGARDEQYF
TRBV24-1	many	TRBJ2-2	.	TGTGCCACCAGTGATTTGCTTCTGGACACCGGGGAGCTGTTTTTT	CATSDLLLDTGELFF
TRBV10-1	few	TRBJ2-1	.	TGCGCCAGCAGTGAGTATAAGGGGGACCTCTCCTACAATGAGCAGTTCTTC	CASSEYKGDLSYNEQFF
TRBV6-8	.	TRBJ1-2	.	TGTGCCAGCAGTTACTCGCCAACGGGGGGTAACTATGGCTACACCTTC	CASSYSPTGGNYGYTF
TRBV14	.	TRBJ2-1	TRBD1	TGTGCCAGCAGCCGGACAGGGAGAAGCAATGAGCAGTTCTTC	CASSRTGRSNEQFF
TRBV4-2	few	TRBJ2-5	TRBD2	TGTGCCAGCAGCCAACCAGCGGGAGATCTGGAGACCCAGTACTTC	CASSQPAGDLETQYF
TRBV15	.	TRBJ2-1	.	TGTGCCACCAATCCTACAGGGATAAGCTCCTACAATGAGCAGTTCTTC	CATNPTGISSYNEQFF
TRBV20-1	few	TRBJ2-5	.	TGCAGTGCTAGGACAACCGGGATTCAAGAGACCCAGTACTTC	CSARTTGIQETQYF
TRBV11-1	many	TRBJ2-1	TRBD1	TGTGCCAGCAGCTTAGTTCTTTTGGGACAGGGTATATGCGAGCAGTTCTTC	CASSLVLLGQGICEQFF
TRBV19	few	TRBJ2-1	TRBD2	TGTGCCAGTAGTATAACGGGTAGCGGGGACAATGAGCAGTTCTTC	CASSITGSGDNEQFF
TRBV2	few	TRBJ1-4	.	TGTGCCAGCATAAAACAACAGGCGGCTAATGAAAAACTGTTTTTT	CASIKQQAANEKLFF
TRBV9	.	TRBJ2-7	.	TGTGCCAGCAGCGCGCGGGCAGGACCCTACGAGCAGTACTTC	CASSARAGPYEQYF
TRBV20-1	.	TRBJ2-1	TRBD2	TGCAGTGCTCGCCGCGGGACTAGCGGCTACAATGAGCAGTTCTTC	CSARRGTSGYNEQFF
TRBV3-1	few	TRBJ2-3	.	TGTGCCAGCAGCCGCCCCTGGGGGGTTAGCACAGATACGCAGTATTTT	CASSRPWGVSTDTQYF
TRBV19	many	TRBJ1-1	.	TGTGCCAGTAGCCGACCGCGCATGAACACTGAAGCTTTCTTT	CASSRPRMNTEAFF
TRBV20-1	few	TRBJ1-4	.	TGCAGTGCTAGAGATCTTCAGGGCAGGGAAAAACTGTTTTTT	CSARDLQGREKLFF
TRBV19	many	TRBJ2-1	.	TGTGCCAGCGCCCGGGGCCGACTTGGAAATGAGCAGTTCTTC	CASARGRLGNEQFF
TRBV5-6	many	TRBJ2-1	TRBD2	TGTGCCAGCAGCCCACTAACAGGACTAGCAGACAATGAGCAGTTCTTC	CASSPLTGLADNEQFF
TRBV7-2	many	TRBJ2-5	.	TGTGCCAGCAGCGTCATGGTGGGGATTCAAGAGACCCAGTACTTC	CASSVMVGIQETQYF
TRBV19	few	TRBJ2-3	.	TGTGCCAGTAGTAGGGCCGGGCCAGGCGATACGCAGTATTTT	CASSRAGPGDTQYF
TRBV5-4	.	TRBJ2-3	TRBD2	TGTGCCAGCAGCTTGGGCCCTAGCGGGGGCACAGATACGCAGTATTTT	CASSLGPSGGTDTQYF
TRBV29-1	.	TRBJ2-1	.	TGCAGCGTCAGTACCATGGGTGAGCAGTTCTTC	CSVSTMGEQFF
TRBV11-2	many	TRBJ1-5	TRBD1	TGTGCCAGCAGCAGGACAGGGGGGCCGAATCAGCCCCAGCATTTT	CASSRTGGPNQPQHF
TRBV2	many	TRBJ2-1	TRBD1	TGTGCCAGCAGTGAAGCGGAGGGACAGGGGGCCCTCCTCTCCTACAATGAGCAGTTCTTC	CASSEAEGQGALLSYNEQFF
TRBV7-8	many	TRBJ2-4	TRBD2	TGTGCCAGCAGCTTAGAAGGGACTAGCGGGAGCTACATTCAGTACTTC	CASSLEGTSGSYIQYF
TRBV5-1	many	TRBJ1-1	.	TGCGCCAGCAGCCAAATTTCATCGACAGGGAACACTGAAGCTTTCTTT	CASSQISSTGNTEAFF
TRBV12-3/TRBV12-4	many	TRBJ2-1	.	TGTGCCAGCAGTTTTAGACTCCCCTCCTACAATGAGCAGTTCTTC	CASSFRLPSYNEQFF
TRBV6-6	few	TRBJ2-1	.	TGTGCCAGCAGTTACTTGCCCGCCGGCTACAATGAGCAGTTCTTC	CASSYLPAGYNEQFF
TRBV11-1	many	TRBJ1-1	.	TGTGCCAGCAACCCCCCAGAGACTGAAGCTTTCTTT	CASNPPETEAFF
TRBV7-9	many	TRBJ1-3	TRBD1	TGTGCCAGCAGCGCTTACCTGGGACAGGGAAACACCATATATTTT	CASSAYLGQGNTIYF
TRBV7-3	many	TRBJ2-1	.	TGTGCCAGCAGCCAACTCAGGAGCTCCTACAATGAGCAGTTCTTC	CASSQLRSSYNEQFF